The entry below gives a single T cell receptor (beta chain) sequence along with its context. TCRdb keeps only in-frame clones here, not all; method: immunoSEQ multiplex PCR. The sample lists 60,000 to 75,000 clones, around 93% occurring once. This specimen belongs to a study of T cell changes during pregnancy in multiple sclerosis. This CDR3 is 14 amino acids long. J is TRBJ1-1 and V is TRBV21-1. TRBV21-1 is designated a pseudogene. The input for sequencing was CD8+ T cells from peripheral blood mononuclear cells, taken in the second trimester of pregnancy. This clonotype was sampled from a female donor with multiple sclerosis, enrolled in a pregnancy study. The CDR3 loop reads CASSKRGMNTEAFF. The CDR3 DNA reads as TGTGCCAGCAGCAAACGGGGGATGAACACTGAAGCTTTCTTT.